The rows below give T cell receptor beta chains drawn from one sample of a study of memory CD4+ T cells and cytomegalovirus serostatus. Profiled with immunoSEQ multiplex PCR; TCRdb holds only in-frame clones, not every one. The repertoire holds 50,000 to 60,000 clones, with 70% to 85% as singletons. Input material: memory CD4+ T cells from blood. These receptors were obtained from an adult in good health and CMV-seronegative. The CDR3 runs from the conserved cysteine through the conserved F or W. D genes are given only for firm matches. Clone sizes are given selectively: once, few, many, or a class where the clone is expanded.

abundance	d_gene	v_gene	j_gene	CDR3aa	CDR3nt
.	.	TRBV11-2	TRBJ2-7	CASSERPGSEQYF	TGTGCCAGCAGCGAACGGCCCGGGAGCGAGCAGTACTTC
.	.	TRBV5-1	TRBJ2-7	CASSLVTATAAYEQYF	TGCGCCAGCAGCTTGGTAACCGCGACGGCAGCCTACGAGCAGTACTTC
.	.	TRBV7-2	TRBJ1-5	CASSLVSGQSNQPQHF	TGTGCCAGCAGCTTAGTATCAGGACAGAGTAATCAGCCCCAGCATTTT
.	.	TRBV11-3	TRBJ2-2	CASSPEAGDSQTGELFF	TGTGCCAGCAGCCCTGAAGCCGGCGACAGTCAAACCGGGGAGCTGTTTTTT
.	.	TRBV30	TRBJ1-5	CAWSAAGTTNQPQHF	TGTGCCTGGAGTGCCGCTGGGACAACCAATCAGCCCCAGCATTTT
.	.	TRBV23-1	TRBJ1-1	CATPRRGWNTEAFF	TGCGCCACCCCCAGGCGGGGGTGGAACACTGAAGCTTTCTTT
few	.	TRBV5-4	TRBJ2-1	CASSWADRSNEQFF	TGTGCCAGCAGCTGGGCGGATCGTAGCAATGAGCAGTTCTTC
.	.	TRBV6-5	TRBJ2-5	CASRGIAETQYF	TGTGCCAGCAGGGGGATAGCGGAGACCCAGTACTTC
.	.	TRBV5-1	TRBJ1-6	CASSLDSDNSPLHF	TGCGCCAGCAGCTTGGATTCGGATAATTCACCCCTCCACTTT
.	TRBD1	TRBV6-4	TRBJ2-3	CASSGQGADTQYF	TGTGCCAGCAGCGGTCAGGGGGCAGATACGCAGTATTTT
once	.	TRBV2	TRBJ1-5	CASSYPTGTNQPQHF	TGTGCCAGCAGTTATCCTACAGGGACCAATCAGCCCCAGCATTTT
.	.	TRBV10-3	TRBJ2-3	CAISESAARSTDTQYF	TGTGCCATCAGTGAGTCAGCAGCCCGGAGCACAGATACGCAGTATTTT
.	.	TRBV6-1	TRBJ2-7	CASSTAGTYEQYF	TGTGCCAGCAGTACGGCAGGAACCTACGAGCAGTACTTC
.	.	TRBV11-2	TRBJ2-7	CASSLQPGAYEQYF	TGTGCCAGCAGCCTCCAACCAGGGGCCTACGAGCAGTACTTC
.	TRBD1	TRBV7-2	TRBJ2-7	CASSLGTGGLGQYF	TGTGCCAGCAGCTTAGGGACAGGGGGCTTGGGGCAGTACTTC
.	.	TRBV21-1	TRBJ1-5	CASSKAQVRADQNQPQHF	TGTGCCAGCAGCAAGGCACAGGTACGGGCCGACCAGAATCAGCCCCAGCATTTT
.	TRBD2	TRBV13	TRBJ2-3	CASIPRWSGGGDTQYF	TGTGCCAGCATACCACGATGGAGCGGGGGAGGGGATACGCAGTATTTT
.	.	TRBV4-3	TRBJ1-1	CASSPRVQGETEAFF	TGCGCCAGCAGCCCAAGGGTGCAGGGCGAAACTGAAGCTTTCTTT
.	.	TRBV9	TRBJ2-3	CASSVTGILTDTQYF	TGTGCCAGCAGCGTCACAGGGATACTCACAGATACGCAGTATTTT
once	.	TRBV4-2	TRBJ2-3	CASSQDEGGSDTQYF	TGTGCCAGCAGCCAAGATGAAGGGGGATCAGATACGCAGTATTTT
once	.	TRBV6-1	TRBJ1-1	CASSEGYQGVAFF	TGTGCCAGCAGTGAAGGTTACCAGGGCGTAGCTTTCTTT
.	TRBD1	TRBV19	TRBJ1-2	CASRRQGRNYGYTF	TGTGCCAGTAGGAGACAGGGCCGTAACTATGGCTACACCTTC
once	.	TRBV7-3	TRBJ2-3	CASSLSPSTDTQYF	TGTGCCAGCAGCTTAAGTCCTAGCACAGATACGCAGTATTTT
.	TRBD1	TRBV27	TRBJ1-1	CASSRGDSLNTEAFF	TGTGCCAGCAGTCGAGGGGACAGCCTGAACACTGAAGCTTTCTTT
.	TRBD1	TRBV30	TRBJ1-1	CAWEGTGGTEAFF	TGTGCCTGGGAAGGGACAGGGGGCACTGAAGCTTTCTTT
.	.	TRBV6-6	TRBJ1-1	CASSSSRDTEAFF	TGTGCCAGCAGTTCTTCCCGGGACACTGAAGCTTTCTTT
.	.	TRBV27	TRBJ2-5	CASSSSGPGGTQYF	TGTGCCAGCAGTTCGTCGGGCCCTGGTGGGACCCAGTACTTC
.	.	TRBV19	TRBJ1-1	CASSIDVSVTEAFF	TGTGCCAGTAGTATAGATGTAAGCGTCACTGAAGCTTTCTTT
.	.	TRBV7-2	TRBJ2-2	CASSLGRERELFF	TGTGCCAGCAGCTTAGGACGAGAGAGGGAGCTGTTTTTT
.	.	TRBV2	TRBJ2-7	CASSGRVWGRSYEQYF	TGTGCCAGCAGTGGGAGGGTCTGGGGCAGATCCTACGAGCAGTACTTC
.	TRBD1	TRBV5-1	TRBJ1-5	CASSPDRADQPQHF	TGCGCCAGCAGCCCTGACAGGGCCGATCAGCCCCAGCATTTT
.	.	TRBV7-2	TRBJ2-7	CASSLEGSEQYF	TGTGCCAGCAGCTTAGAAGGGTCCGAGCAGTACTTC
.	TRBD1	TRBV5-8	TRBJ1-5	CASSLGTGGYQPQHF	TGTGCCAGCAGCTTGGGGACAGGGGGCTATCAGCCCCAGCATTTT
.	TRBD2	TRBV29-1	TRBJ2-3	CSVCPSGASQDTQYF	TGCAGCGTTTGTCCTAGCGGGGCGTCTCAAGATACGCAGTATTTT
.	.	TRBV5-4	TRBJ2-7	CASSSGGRAAYEQYF	TGTGCCAGCAGCTCCGGCGGGCGGGCGGCCTACGAGCAGTACTTC
.	.	TRBV6-5	TRBJ1-1	CASSYSRTYLYTEAFF	TGTGCCAGCAGTTACTCCCGGACATACCTTTACACTGAAGCTTTCTTT
.	TRBD1	TRBV7-8	TRBJ2-7	CASSLGTGVTDEQYF	TGTGCCAGCAGCTTAGGGACAGGGGTTACCGACGAGCAGTACTTC
.	TRBD1	TRBV28	TRBJ2-1	CASSPPWTGREQFF	TGTGCCAGCAGTCCTCCCTGGACAGGGCGTGAGCAGTTCTTC
.	.	TRBV7-2	TRBJ2-1	CASRFPTGANEQFF	TGTGCCAGCAGATTTCCGACGGGGGCTAATGAGCAGTTCTTC
.	.	TRBV28	TRBJ1-2	CASSFAQPLYGYTF	TGTGCCAGCAGTTTTGCCCAGCCTCTCTATGGCTACACCTTC
.	.	TRBV6-1	TRBJ1-3	CASSETGRSGNTIYF	TGTGCCAGCAGTGAGACAGGCCGCTCTGGAAACACCATATATTTT
.	.	TRBV5-8	TRBJ2-7	CASSLDRSYEQYF	TGTGCCAGCAGCTTGGACAGATCCTACGAGCAGTACTTC
.	TRBD1	TRBV6-1	TRBJ1-2	CASRDRANYGYTF	TGTGCCAGCAGAGACAGGGCCAACTATGGCTACACCTTC
.	TRBD2	TRBV28	TRBJ2-1	CASSTTSGRYNEQFF	TGTGCCAGCAGTACGACTAGCGGGAGGTACAATGAGCAGTTCTTC
.	TRBD2	TRBV7-2	TRBJ2-1	CASKPGRGGKNEQFF	TGTGCCAGCAAACCAGGGCGGGGGGGCAAGAATGAGCAGTTCTTC
.	TRBD1	TRBV18	TRBJ1-5	CASSPQSGQGQPQHF	TGTGCCAGCTCACCACAATCGGGACAGGGCCAGCCCCAGCATTTT
.	.	TRBV6-1	TRBJ2-7	CASTTGHTDYEQYF	TGTGCCAGCACCACTGGACATACCGACTACGAGCAGTACTTC
.	.	TRBV5-1	TRBJ2-3	CASSGTSTDTQYF	TGCGCCAGCAGCGGGACTAGCACAGATACGCAGTATTTT
.	.	TRBV5-6	TRBJ1-1	CASSFLVQVNTEAFF	TGTGCCAGCAGCTTCCTTGTTCAGGTGAACACTGAAGCTTTCTTT
.	.	TRBV10-3	TRBJ1-5	CAISEEGPVLNSNQPQHF	TGTGCCATCAGTGAGGAGGGTCCAGTACTTAATAGCAATCAGCCCCAGCATTTT
.	TRBD1	TRBV2	TRBJ1-5	CASLISRGRGNQPQHF	TGTGCCAGCTTAATAAGCAGGGGGCGAGGCAATCAGCCCCAGCATTTT
.	.	TRBV5-1	TRBJ2-7	CASSLASGSPYEQYF	TGCGCCAGCAGCTTGGCGTCTGGGTCCCCCTACGAGCAGTACTTC
few	.	TRBV6-5	TRBJ2-5	CASSYGRGQETQYF	TGTGCCAGCAGTTACGGGCGGGGCCAAGAGACCCAGTACTTC
once	TRBD1	TRBV11-2	TRBJ1-6	CASSPGQFSSPLHF	TGTGCCAGCAGCCCGGGACAGTTCAGTTCACCCCTCCACTTT
.	.	TRBV5-8	TRBJ1-2	CASSWRTALLSRSYGYTF	TGTGCCAGCAGCTGGCGGACAGCTCTTCTCTCTAGATCCTATGGCTACACCTTC
.	TRBD1	TRBV18	TRBJ1-1	CASSLGQGSGNTEAFF	TGTGCCAGCTCCCTGGGACAGGGGAGCGGGAACACTGAAGCTTTCTTT
.	TRBD1	TRBV5-1	TRBJ1-4	CASSLGKPGGSSEKLFF	TGCGCCAGCAGCTTAGGAAAGCCAGGGGGCAGTAGTGAAAAACTGTTTTTT
.	.	TRBV6-5	TRBJ1-5	CASSYGRDNQPQHF	TGTGCCAGCAGTTATGGGAGGGACAATCAGCCCCAGCATTTT
few	.	TRBV29-1	TRBJ1-2	CSVTRAQSGGYTF	TGCAGCGTCACCCGGGCCCAATCGGGGGGCTACACCTTC